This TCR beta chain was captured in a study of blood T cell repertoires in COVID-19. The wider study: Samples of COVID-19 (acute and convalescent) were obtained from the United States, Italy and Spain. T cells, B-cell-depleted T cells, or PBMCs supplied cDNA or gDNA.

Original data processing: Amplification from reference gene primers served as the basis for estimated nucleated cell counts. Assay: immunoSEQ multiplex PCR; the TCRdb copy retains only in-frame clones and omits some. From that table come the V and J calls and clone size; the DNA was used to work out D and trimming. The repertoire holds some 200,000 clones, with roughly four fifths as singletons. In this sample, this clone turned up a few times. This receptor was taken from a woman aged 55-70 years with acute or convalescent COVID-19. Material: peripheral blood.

CDR3 coding DNA: TGTGCCAGCAGCCTCGGGACTGCCAGCGGGGAGCTGTTTTTT. This translates into CASSLGTASGELFF. The rearrangement links TRBV4-2 to TRBJ2-2, with D tentatively TRBD2 (6 bases). Germline V gives CDR1 LGHNA, CDR2 YNFKEQ. The germline V and J ends were trimmed by 4 bases and 7 bases, with 13 bases remaining between them. This CDR3 is 14 amino acids long.